What follows describes a single TCR beta chain. Which antigen it targets is not known. Base qualities are not recorded, but no much larger clone differs from it by a single base. Sequences LGHDT (CDR1) and YNNKEL (CDR2) are obtained from the germline V gene (reference sequence). The CDR3 sequence holds 14 residues, the cysteine and phenylalanine included. The retained sequence is limited to the CDR3, 42 bases, with the frame set at the first base. V is pared back by 1 base and J by 7 bases, with 10 bases lying between the germline termini. The time point label for this specimen denotes: about 28 days (+/-7) after the second vaccine dose. AZD1222 recipients given second doses at about 4 weeks or at about 12 weeks were pooled, since spike-specific TCR depth and breadth were not found to differ between the two schedules. Vaccinee samples came from UK trials COV001 and COV002, including a single-blind randomized controlled phase 2/3 trial of AZD1222 (ChAdOx1 nCoV-19) in healthy adults. For TCRbeta chain sequencing, PBMC samples were collected from trial participants at day 0 and at day 28 after the second dose.

This sample was included in a study of T cell responses to AZD1222 COVID-19 vaccine (dated by TCRdb to 2020 to 2023). A note on the overall study: A total of 230 to 250 trial participants underwent TCR sequencing, of whom roughly 210 had received two doses of AZD1222 and around 26 had received two doses of the MenACWY control vaccine. Trial participants were enrolled into age subgroups of 18-55, 56-69 and 70-plus years, which contained around 150, 29 and 61 TCR-sequenced participants, respectively.

The CDR3 regions of human TCRbeta chains were subjected to immunosequencing. In the authors' own workflow: Repertoire TCRs were checked for matches against a reference library of SARS-CoV-2-specific TCRs that had been generated using the MIRA antigen-specificity platform. Breadth was defined as the fraction of unique TCRs that were SARS-CoV-2-associated, and depth was defined as the fraction of total T cells that were SARS-CoV-2-associated. Using the MIRA data, every spike-specific TCR was mapped to the spike region that the TCR reacted to and assigned to either a CD4 or a CD8 class. Log10-transformed breadth and depth values were compared by one-way ANOVA with Sidak's multiple comparisons tests. The table was pulled from immuneACCESS by TCRdb, which kept in-frame rearrangements only. Such tables lose some clones; where checked, under half of the loss comes from unresolved V genes, and the rest has no known cause. The V and J calls and clone size are taken from that table; D and trimming were inferred from the DNA. The sample table records 130,000 or so clones; approximately 91% of these occur just once. The leading ten clones occupy about 1.9% of the sample.

The paper's findings and limits, for the study overall: The 56-69-year group was small, and its depth increase did not reach significance, likely because of low power. The whole spike protein was spanned by vaccine-associated CD4 TCRs, and dominant responses were seen in regions 160-218 and 743-854. Nearly half of unique spike-specific TCRs reportedly recognized epitopes outside regions mutated in the B.1.351 and B.1.1.7 variants. Only five to seven AZD1222 recipients were SARS-CoV-2 seropositive at baseline, limiting conclusions about previously exposed vaccinees. After two AZD1222 doses, both the breadth and the depth of spike-specific TCRs were significantly higher than at day 0 and than in MenACWY recipients. Because no samples from the day 14 peak response were available, repertoires could be characterized only after the peak T cell response. Most participants were white British and females outnumbered males, and the authors suggested that clonal diversity may have been underestimated.

Recombination linked TRBV3-1 (or the pseudogene TRBV3-2) to TRBJ2-2; tentative D gene TRBD2, with 5 bases matching. The source was peripheral blood, collected 28 days after the second AZD1222 dose. The sequence came from an adult who received the AZD1222 COVID-19 vaccine. In nucleotides, the sequence is TGTGCCAGCAGCCAAGTAGTCGCGGGCGGGGAGCTGTTTTTT. It is translated as CASSQVVAGGELFF.